These 27 T cell receptor beta chains originate from one sample sequenced in a study of T cells in Graves' hyperthyroidism and ophthalmopathy. The source material, RNA transcripts, was used to amplify TCR beta CDR3 regions. RT-PCR in the first round (using the HTBI primer set) targeted the TCR CDR3. From the multiplex PCR reads, TCRdb called clonotypes with MiXCR, one entry per CDR3 protein. Of about 270,000 distinct CDR3 sequences in the sample, approximately 21% are singletons; the top ten hold around 60%. The sample was blood. These receptors all come from a man younger than 40 with Graves' ophthalmopathy.

The CDR3, as DNA: TGTGCCAGCAGTTACCAGGGGGCGAGTGGAAACACCATATATTTT. Translated: CASSYQGASGNTIYF. The V and J genes are TRBV6-2 or TRBV6-3 and TRBJ1-3; TRBD1 matches at 8 bases. The CDR3 runs to 15 residues. The germline V gene encodes CDR1 MNHEY and CDR2 SVGEGT. Germline trimming cut 2 bases from V and 3 bases from J; bases unmatched to any gene: 3.

This clonotype showed up just a few times. This chain uses TRBV19 with TRBJ2-1; 9 bases match TRBD2. Germline lookup yields CDR1 LNHDA and CDR2 SQIVND (reference sequence). The CDR3 loop spans 16 amino acids. Losses at the gene ends were 4 bases for V and 2 bases for J; bases not matched to a gene: 6. CDR3 in amino acids: CASSTRTSDTYNEQFF. Written as DNA, the CDR3 is TGTGCCAGTAGTACCCGGACTAGCGATACCTACAATGAGCAGTTCTTC.

The rearrangement uses TRBV5-1 and TRBJ2-6, with TRBD1 as a possible D gene (6 bases). The CDR3 loop spans 15 amino acids. Trimming shortened V by 4 bases and J by 2 bases, and 10 bases separated the two germline ends. In germline, CDR1 is SGHRS, CDR2 YFSETQ. This chain's CDR3 is CASSAWTAGANVLTF. CDR3 DNA sequence: TGCGCCAGCAGCGCTTGGACAGCTGGGGCCAACGTCCTGACTTTC.

This clonotype was observed a few times. The chain combines TRBV18 with TRBJ2-5, with 14 positions matching TRBD2. Germline loops: CDR1 KGHSH, CDR2 LQKENI. CDR3 size: 16 residues. V shed 1 base, J shed 5 bases, and the junction held 3 bases outside the gene matches. The CDR3 coding sequence is TGTGCCAGCTCACCACTCGGACTAGCGGGAGGCGAGACCCAGTACTTC. Amino acid sequence: CASSPLGLAGGETQYF.

In its sample, this clonotype was seen many times. The chain links TRBV6-1 to TRBJ1-1; maybe TRBD1 (6 bases). V shed 5 bases and J shed 4 bases, with 17 bases lying between them. Germline values: CDR1 MNHNS, CDR2 SASEGT. The CDR3 has 15 amino acids. Written as DNA, the CDR3 is TGTGCCAGCAGTTTCCGACAGGCAGGAGGCACTGAAGCTTTCTTT. Translation gives CASSFRQAGGTEAFF.

This clonotype was counted ten times or more. V gene TRBV28 combines with J gene TRBJ1-5, with D unresolved. Germline CDR1 MDHEN, CDR2 SYDVKM. This CDR3 is built from 12 residues. V was trimmed by 6 bases and J by 3 bases, leaving 6 bases between them. CDR3 sequence (DNA): TGTGCCAGCAGGGGCGACAATCAGCCCCAGCATTTT. Protein sequence: CASRGDNQPQHF.

This clonotype was recorded at least ten times. The rearrangement uses TRBV30 and TRBJ2-1; 11 nucleotides agree with TRBD2. Germline V lookup: CDR1 GTSNPN, CDR2 SVGIG (reference sequence). The CDR3 is 14 residues long. V trimming: 4 bases; J trimming: 10 bases; junction bases outside the gene matches: 9. The DNA of the CDR3 is TGTGCCTGGAAGAAGACCCTAGCGGGAGGAGAGCAGTTCTTC. It yields the protein CAWKKTLAGGEQFF.

The genes are TRBV11-1 and TRBJ2-7; the D gene is possibly TRBD2 (5 bases). Trimming left V 3 bases short and J 3 bases short, with 15 bases between. CDR1 is SGHAT and CDR2 is FQDESV in the germline V gene (reference sequence). CDR3 length: 15 residues. CDR3 sequence: CASSFLSDYFYEQYF. As DNA, the CDR3 is TGTGCCAGCAGCTTTCTTAGCGACTATTTCTACGAGCAGTACTTC.

The table lists this clonotype with many counts. This chain uses TRBV5-1 with TRBJ2-3, with 12 bases matching TRBD2. Germline CDR1 reads SGHRS; CDR2 reads YFSETQ. This CDR3 contains 20 residues. The ends lost 0 bases at V and 3 bases at J; junction bases unmatched: 14. This CDR3 reads CASSLGLAGGPLLLTDTQYF. CDR3 DNA sequence: TGCGCCAGCAGCTTGGGCCTAGCGGGAGGGCCACTCCTCCTTACAGATACGCAGTATTTT.

CDR3 sequence: CASSRDRGRGGTTEAFF. The CDR3 bases are TGTGCCAGCAGCCGGGACAGGGGGCGCGGGGGGACCACTGAAGCTTTCTTT. The rearrangement uses TRBV12-3 or TRBV12-4 and TRBJ1-1; 12 nucleotides agree with TRBD1. This CDR3 has 17 amino acids. After removal of 6 bases from V and 4 bases from J, the junction contained 12 bases not matched to a gene.

The table lists this clonotype with a count of one. V and J are TRBV11-2 and TRBJ1-1; D remains unclear. This CDR3 is built from 15 residues. The ends were cut back, 1 base at V and 5 bases at J, with 14 bases in the middle. CDR1 and CDR2 from the germline V gene are SGHAT and FQNNGV. CDR3 residues: CASSLVRLRMTEAFF. In nucleotides, the CDR3 is TGTGCCAGCAGCTTAGTGCGTTTACGTATGACTGAAGCTTTCTTT.

This clonotype came up a few times. Its ends do not fully match the called genes, so a read error is possible. The chain combines TRBV5-1 with TRBJ1-2, with TRBD1 identical over 7 bases. The V gene's germline CDR1 is SGHRS and CDR2 YFSETQ. The CDR3 extends over 14 amino acids. CDR3 DNA sequence: TGTGCCAGCATCACGACAGGGACAGAAGAGAGCTACACCTTC. Translation gives CASITTGTEESYTF.

The chain couples TRBV20-1 to TRBJ2-5; TRBD2 matches at 7 bases. V dropped 3 bases and J dropped 4; count of bases not matched to a gene: 5. CDR3 length: 13 amino acids. CDR1 and CDR2 (germline): DFQATT, SNEGSKA (reference sequence). Here the CDR3 DNA reads TGCAGTGCTAGTGGGGAGGGGAGAGAGACCCAGTACTTC. It codes for CSASGEGRETQYF.

The chain uses TRBV7-9 and TRBJ2-4; 7 bases align to TRBD1. Per the germline V gene, CDR1 is SEHNR and CDR2 is FQNEAQ (reference sequence). Trimming at V came to 5 bases and at J to 0 bases, leaving 7 bases not matched to a gene. CDR3 length: 16 amino acids. CDR3 bases: TGTGCCAGCAGCCCCGACAGGGATCTAGCCAAAAACATTCAGTACTTC. Translating it yields CASSPDRDLAKNIQYF. Full variable domain (remainder filled in from reference TRBV7-9 and TRBJ2-4): DTGVSQNPRHKITKRGQNVTFRCDPISEHNRLYWYRQTLGQGPEFLTYFQNEAQLEKSRLLSDRFSAERPKGSFSTLEIQRTEQGDSAMYLCASSPDRDLAKNIQYFGAGTRLSVL.

The J gene is TRBJ1-1, the V gene TRBV6-1, with D possibly being TRBD1 (6 bases). Germline values: CDR1 MNHNS, CDR2 SASEGT. The CDR3 covers 15 residues. The V end lost 5 bases, the J end lost 0 bases, and 13 bases lay between the germline ends. The CDR3 loop reads CASSRDKPLNTEAFF. CDR3 sequence (DNA): TGTGCCAGCAGTCGGGACAAACCATTGAACACTGAAGCTTTCTTT.

This chain connects TRBV5-1 to TRBJ2-3, with a possible D match to TRBD1 (6 bases). Germline CDR1 and CDR2: SGHRS and YFSETQ. The ends were cut back, 0 bases at V and 3 bases at J, with 17 bases in the middle. There are 17 residues in the CDR3. CDR3 in amino acids: CASSLVRGSVVTDTQYF. In DNA form, the CDR3 reads TGCGCCAGCAGCTTGGTGAGGGGGAGTGTTGTAACAGATACGCAGTATTTT. The full variable domain, with the rest looked up from reference TRBV5-1 and TRBJ2-3, is KAGVTQTPRYLIKTRGQQVTLSCSPISGHRSVSWYQQTPGQGLQFLFEYFSETQRNKGNFPGRFSGRQFSNSRSEMNVSTLELGDSALYLCASSLVRGSVVTDTQYFGPGTRLTVL.

In its sample, this clonotype was seen many times. V usage is TRBV18 and J usage is TRBJ1-2; TRBD1 might be the D (6 bases). The CDR3 runs 13 residues. V lost 1 base to trimming and J lost 8 bases, with 11 bases between them. CDR1 is KGHSH, CDR2 LQKENI, per germline. CDR3 sequence (DNA): TGTGCCAGCTCACCACAGACAGGTTTAGGCTACACCTTC. Amino acid sequence: CASSPQTGLGYTF.

This clonotype was counted between two and nine times. The V and J genes are TRBV28 and TRBJ2-1; no definite D call. The V end was cut by 5 bases, the J end by 1 base, with 9 bases between. Germline V lookup: CDR1 MDHEN, CDR2 SYDVKM. The length of the CDR3 is 14 residues. The CDR3 protein is CASSPPVSYNEQFF. The CDR3, as DNA: TGTGCCAGCAGTCCCCCAGTATCCTACAATGAGCAGTTCTTC.

This clonotype was counted only a few times. J is TRBJ1-2 and V is TRBV24-1; TRBD1 matches at 9 bases. The CDR3 runs to 15 residues. Germline values: CDR1 KGHDR, CDR2 SFDVKD. Germline trimming cut 4 bases from V and 8 bases from J; bases unmatched to any gene: 10. DNA for the CDR3: TGTGCCACCAGTGACACCCGGACAGGGGTCCGCGGCTACACCTTC. It codes for CATSDTRTGVRGYTF.

The chain links TRBV6-5 to TRBJ2-1; 13 bases fit TRBD2. Germline CDR1 and CDR2: MNHEY and SVGAGI. The CDR3 has 16 amino acids. V shed 0 bases, J shed 7 bases, and the junction held 3 bases outside the gene matches. DNA for the CDR3: TGTGCCAGCAGTTACTCTTGGACTAGCGGGAGAAATGAGCAGTTCTTC. Protein product: CASSYSWTSGRNEQFF.

This clonotype was seen a handful of times. The chain is built from TRBV6-1 and TRBJ1-5, with a tentative D call TRBD1 (5 bases). Germline CDR1 and CDR2: MNHNS and SASEGT. This CDR3 region has 14 residues. Between the trimmed V and J ends, which lost 6 bases and 2 bases, there was a span of 11 bases. The CDR3 protein is CASRRQWGNQPQHF. In DNA form, the CDR3 reads TGTGCCAGCAGGCGACAGTGGGGCAATCAGCCCCAGCATTTT.

Concerning this clonotype: Germline is not matched at one junction end, which may reflect a read error. The chain has TRBV3-1 and TRBJ1-4; no definite D call. This CDR3 is built from 16 residues. The V gene's germline CDR1 is LGHDT and CDR2 YNNKEL (reference sequence). CDR3 coding DNA: TGTGGCAGCAGCCAATACGCCGGGAAAAGCAATGAAAAACTGTTTTTT. This gives the protein CGSSQYAGKSNEKLFF.

This clonotype was picked up a small number of times. This chain uses TRBV7-9 with TRBJ2-1; D unresolved. V lost 5 bases, J lost 7 bases, and 15 bases lay in between. The CDR3 consists of 14 residues. In germline, CDR1 is SEHNR, CDR2 FQNEAQ (reference sequence). CDR3 residues: CASSPWTDENEQFF. The CDR3 DNA reads as TGTGCCAGCAGCCCTTGGACCGATGAGAATGAGCAGTTCTTC.

This clonotype was recorded at least ten times. This chain joins TRBV18 and TRBJ2-2; perhaps D is TRBD1 or TRBD2 (6 bases each). The CDR3 runs 12 residues. CDR1 and CDR2 from the germline V gene are KGHSH and LQKENI. Trimming removed 8 bases from V and 6 bases from J, with 10 bases in between. The CDR3 here is CASPGASGELFF. CDR3 sequence (DNA): TGTGCCAGCCCGGGGGCATCCGGGGAGCTGTTTTTT.

V gene TRBV6-5 combines with J gene TRBJ1-1, with D unclear. Trimming took 2 bases from V and 0 from J, leaving 7 bases between them. The CDR3 sequence is 14 residues long. Looked up from germline, CDR1 is MNHEY and CDR2 is SVGAGI. The CDR3 region is CASSYKVMNTEAFF. The CDR3 DNA follows: TGTGCCAGCAGTTACAAAGTTATGAACACTGAAGCTTTCTTT.

A few counts support this clonotype. The V and J genes are TRBV3-1 and TRBJ2-1, with 8 bases lining up with TRBD2. This CDR3 has 16 amino acids. Germline V gene lookup returns CDR1 LGHDT and CDR2 YNNKEL (reference sequence). The J segment lost 6 bases and the V segment lost 1 base, leaving 8 bases of the junction unmatched. The CDR3 here is CASSQVAGTSGNEQFF. The CDR3 coding sequence is TGTGCCAGCAGCCAAGTAGCGGGAACCTCGGGCAATGAGCAGTTCTTC.

This clonotype was counted only a few times. The rearrangement links TRBV13 to TRBJ1-2; 8 bases fit TRBD1. V lost 6 bases and J lost 3; bases outside the gene matches: 9. Germline V lookup: CDR1 PRHDT, CDR2 FYEKMQ (reference sequence). The CDR3 runs to 15 residues. For the CDR3, the DNA is TGTGCCAGCAGTCGACAGGGGATCCGCGACTATGGCTACACCTTC. Encoded protein: CASSRQGIRDYGYTF.